This is a list of T cell receptor beta chains from one sample in a study of cytomegalovirus exposure and HLA in healthy donors. The method was immunoSEQ multiplex PCR; TCRdb's version includes in-frame clones alone and lacks a portion of them. The table lists 150,000 to 200,000 clones, 75% of them singletons, with 10% to 12% in the top ten. The sample comprised PBMCs. The origin of the receptors is a man aged 18 to 30 in good health and CMV-seropositive. CDR3s include the opening cysteine and the closing phenylalanine or tryptophan. Fields, in order: V gene, D gene, J gene, clone size, CDR3 DNA, CDR3 protein. D genes are given only for firm matches. The size field is filled for only some rows; it gives once, few, many or a size class.

TRBV5-1	.	TRBJ2-7	.	TGCGCCAGCAGCTTGGTAGTAGATCAGGGCGAGCAGTACTTC	CASSLVVDQGEQYF
TRBV19	.	TRBJ1-5	few	TGTGCCAGTAGTATGATCAATGGGAGAGGAGAGCCCCAGCATTTT	CASSMINGRGEPQHF
TRBV6-1	.	TRBJ2-3	.	TGTGCCAGCAGTGAAGCTATGAGGGCAACAGATACGCAGTATTTT	CASSEAMRATDTQYF
TRBV29-1	.	TRBJ1-1	.	TGCAGCGTTCTCCGGGACTCAATACCCACTGAAGCTTTCTTT	CSVLRDSIPTEAFF
TRBV7-3	TRBD2	TRBJ2-2	.	TGTGCCAGCAGCCCAGGACTAGAGATTTACACCGGGGAGCTGTTTTTT	CASSPGLEIYTGELFF
TRBV29-1	TRBD2	TRBJ2-2	.	TGCAGCGCCCTCGGGGCTAGCGGGAGAACCTCCGGGGAGCTGTTTTTT	CSALGASGRTSGELFF
TRBV7-3	TRBD2	TRBJ2-7	.	TGTGCCAGCAGCCCGGCTAGCGGTGACTACGAGCAGTACTTC	CASSPASGDYEQYF
TRBV30	.	TRBJ1-5	.	TGTGCCTGGGGGCCGGGAGGCAATCAGCCCCAGCATTTT	CAWGPGGNQPQHF
TRBV5-4	TRBD2	TRBJ2-7	few	TGTGCCAGCAGCTCCAATAACCCCAAGCGGGAGCGATGCGAGCAGTACTTC	CASSSNNPKRERCEQYF
TRBV18	.	TRBJ2-3	.	TGTGCCAGCTCAAGAGACTCTAGCACAGATACGCAGTATTTT	CASSRDSSTDTQYF
TRBV4-2	.	TRBJ2-1	.	TGTGCCAGCAGCCAAGATTGGGCCACTGAGCAGTTCTTC	CASSQDWATEQFF
TRBV5-6	.	TRBJ1-3	few	TGTGCCAGCAGCTTTTCGTCTGGAAACACCATATATTTT	CASSFSSGNTIYF
TRBV7-2	TRBD2	TRBJ2-7	.	TGTGCCAGCAGCTTGGGGCTAGCGGGAGGGCAGTACGAGCAGTACTTC	CASSLGLAGGQYEQYF
TRBV5-8	.	TRBJ2-6	.	TGTGCCAGCACCAGAATGTCCAGAACGTACGTCCTGACTTTC	CASTRMSRTYVLTF
TRBV7-2	TRBD1	TRBJ2-1	once	TGTGCCAGCAGCTTATCGTTCACAGGGGGGAACAATGAGCAGTTCTTC	CASSLSFTGGNNEQFF
TRBV7-9	TRBD2	TRBJ2-7	.	TGTGCCAGCAGCTTAACTAGCGGGAGGCATCAATACGAGCAGTACTTC	CASSLTSGRHQYEQYF
TRBV18	.	TRBJ1-5	.	TGTGCCAGCTCTTTACAGGGTCGCAATCAGCCCCAGCATTTT	CASSLQGRNQPQHF
TRBV10-2	.	TRBJ2-2	.	TGCGCCAGCAGTATCCGGTCGGTCACCGGGGAGCTGTTTTTT	CASSIRSVTGELFF
TRBV4-1	TRBD2	TRBJ2-5	.	TGCGCCAGCAGCCAAGAACAAGTGGCTAGCGGCAAAGAGACCCAGTACTTC	CASSQEQVASGKETQYF
TRBV28	.	TRBJ1-4	.	TGTGCCAGCAGCCGGGGGGGGCCAGGCGAAAAACTGTTTTTT	CASSRGGPGEKLFF
TRBV29-1	.	TRBJ2-6	once	TGCAGTGCTACTGAACCGGGCTCTGGGGCCAACGTCCTGACTTTC	CSATEPGSGANVLTF
TRBV6-4	.	TRBJ2-2	.	TGTGCCAGCAGTGAAGAACCGGGGGTCACCGGGGAGCTGTTTTTT	CASSEEPGVTGELFF
TRBV11-1	.	TRBJ2-7	few	TGTGCCAGCAGCTCACAGGGGGGGAGTAGCGGGAGTTACGACGAGCAGTACTTC	CASSSQGGSSGSYDEQYF
TRBV28	.	TRBJ1-1	.	TGTGCCAGCAGTTTAGCCACAAACTACAGGGAAGCTTTCTTT	CASSLATNYREAFF
TRBV6-1	TRBD2	TRBJ2-7	.	TGTGCCAGCAGTGTGGGACTAGGAGAGTACGAGCAGTACTTC	CASSVGLGEYEQYF
TRBV28	TRBD1	TRBJ1-5	.	TGTGCCAGCAGTTTCCAGACAGGGGGCGCAGGCAATCAGCCCCAGCATTTT	CASSFQTGGAGNQPQHF
TRBV4-2	.	TRBJ2-7	.	TGTGCCAGCAGCCAAGCATCAGGCAGTCTGGCCTACGAGCAGTACTTC	CASSQASGSLAYEQYF
TRBV6-5	.	TRBJ2-7	.	TGTGCCAGCAGTTACGAGGGAACCGAGCAGTACTTC	CASSYEGTEQYF
TRBV5-1	TRBD1	TRBJ2-7	few	TGCGCCAGCAGCCCGGGACAGGAGGCCTACGAGCAGTACTTC	CASSPGQEAYEQYF
TRBV6-1	.	TRBJ2-5	few	TGTGCCAGCAGTCCCGTGTTCGAGACCCAGTACTTC	CASSPVFETQYF
TRBV29-1	TRBD2	TRBJ2-7	.	TGCAGCGCCAGGGGACTAGCGGGAGGGAGCGAGCAGTACTTC	CSARGLAGGSEQYF
TRBV19	TRBD2	TRBJ2-2	.	TGTGCCAGTAGTTTTCCGAGCGGGAGCCGATCGAGCGGGGAGCTGTTTTTT	CASSFPSGSRSSGELFF
TRBV5-1	.	TRBJ2-5	.	TGCGCCAGCAGCCGAAGGCGGTTTGAGACCCAGTACTTC	CASSRRRFETQYF
TRBV30	TRBD2	TRBJ2-1	few	TGTGCCTGGAGTTCGGTAGCGGGAGGGCCTGAGGATGAGCAGTTCTTC	CAWSSVAGGPEDEQFF
TRBV27	TRBD2	TRBJ2-1	.	TGTGCCAGCAGTTTCTTAGGCGGGAGCGCTAGCTCCTACAATGAGCAGTTCTTC	CASSFLGGSASSYNEQFF
TRBV19	TRBD1	TRBJ2-1	.	TGTGCCAGTAGTTTCCCGGGACAGCCCAATGAGCAGTTCTTC	CASSFPGQPNEQFF
TRBV4-1	.	TRBJ2-1	.	TGCGCCAGCAGCCAATTTATGGAAGCGGATCCCTACAATGAGCAGTTCTTC	CASSQFMEADPYNEQFF
TRBV5-1	TRBD1	TRBJ2-3	.	TGCGCCAGCAGCCCAGATAGGTCCACGACAGGGGATGAGCAGTATTTT	CASSPDRSTTGDEQYF
TRBV27	TRBD1	TRBJ1-2	.	TGTGCCAGCAGTGGGGGGACAGGGGGTGGCTACACCTTC	CASSGGTGGGYTF
TRBV18	.	TRBJ2-7	once	TGTGCCACCGCGACGGGTCCCTCCTACGAGCAGTACTTC	CATATGPSYEQYF
TRBV19	TRBD1	TRBJ2-7	.	TGTGCCAGTAGTATAAAAACCGGCGGGACAGGGGGCTACGAGCAGTACTTC	CASSIKTGGTGGYEQYF